The 22 T cell receptor beta chains below were found in one sample sequenced in a study of regulatory T cells in long-lasting Graves disease (dated by TCRdb to the early 2020s). The time point label for this specimen denotes: newly diagnosed GD, antithyroid drugs for less than 3 months. For both TCR sequencing and RNA sequencing, RNA was extracted from PBMCs using TRIzol. The library was produced with multiplex PCR. The run used an Illumina HiSeq 4000. To build TCR beta libraries, CDR3 regions were amplified by Arm-PCR using iRepertoire HTBI primers. TCRdb passed the public sequencing reads through fastp at Q25 and MiXCR, retaining productive beta sequences. Duplicate CDR3 protein sequences are folded into a single record with the most common DNA and genes. This sample holds 450,000 to 600,000 distinct CDR3 sequences; roughly 13% were observed only once. The biggest ten clones account for roughly 10% of the sample.

This same sample was also taken into another study, of T cells in Graves' hyperthyroidism and ophthalmopathy.

The specimen comprised peripheral blood mononuclear cells (PBMCs), sampled at new diagnosis, from a patient treated with antithyroid drugs. These receptors were taken from a man under 40 with Graves disease. Donor details come from another sample of the same person, matched by shared clones.

In this sample, this clonotype turned up many times. An end of the junction differs from the germline gene, which may be a read error. The J gene is TRBJ2-1, the V gene TRBV5-1; D is unresolved. There are 13 residues in the CDR3. Germline V lookup: CDR1 SGHRS, CDR2 YFSETQ. The CDR3 reads CASSLGADNEQFF. CDR3 in DNA: TGTGCCAGCAGCTTAGGCGCCGACAATGAGCAGTTCTTC.

This clonotype was picked up many times. The rearrangement links TRBV7-3 to TRBJ2-2; the D gene could be TRBD1 or TRBD2 (5 bases each). Germline values: CDR1 SGHTA, CDR2 FQGTGA. With 2 bases removed from V and 1 base from J, the gap between germline ends came to 8 bases. The CDR3 runs 15 residues. CDR3 amino acids: CASSLEGRNTGELFF. The CDR3 nucleotides are TGTGCCAGCAGCTTAGAGGGACGGAACACCGGGGAGCTGTTTTTT.

The V gene is TRBV6-1, the J gene TRBJ2-4; 12 bases are a match to TRBD2. Germline lookup yields CDR1 MNHNS and CDR2 SASEGT. The CDR3 runs to 15 residues. V trimming: 6 bases; J trimming: 2 bases; junction bases outside the gene matches: 2. The CDR3 reads CASSTSGRSKNIQYF. In DNA, the CDR3 is TGTGCCAGCAGCACTAGCGGGAGGTCCAAAAACATTCAGTACTTC.

The chain combines TRBV19 with TRBJ2-7; 7 bases line up with TRBD1. Per the germline V gene, CDR1 is LNHDA and CDR2 is SQIVND (reference sequence). The CDR3 length is 14 residues. The ends lost 1 base at V and 2 bases at J; junction bases unmatched: 2. The DNA for the CDR3 is TGTGCCAGTAGTATAGGAACAGGGGCCTACGAGCAGTACTTC. Protein: CASSIGTGAYEQYF.

This clonotype appeared a few times. The rearrangement links TRBV11-2 to TRBJ1-1, with D perhaps matching TRBD1 (5 bases). The ends were cut back, 1 base at V and 11 bases at J, with 17 bases in the middle. Germline V CDR1 and CDR2: SGHAT, FQNNGV. The CDR3 extends over 14 amino acids. The CDR3 bases are TGTGCCAGCAGCTTAGGTCGGGACGGGAGGATGGCTTTCTTT. This encodes CASSLGRDGRMAFF.

At least ten counts were recorded for this clonotype. This sequence joins TRBV11-2 and TRBJ2-2; D gene unclear. V was cut by 1 base and J by 7 bases, with 13 bases left in between. The V gene's germline CDR1 is SGHAT and CDR2 FQNNGV. CDR3 length equals 15 residues. DNA of the CDR3: TGTGCCAGCAGCTTAGGAGTAAGGAAAGGCGGGGAGCTGTTTTTT. Its translation: CASSLGVRKGGELFF.

The gene calls are TRBV5-4 and TRBJ2-7; tentative D call: TRBD2 (6 bases). The germline V gene has CDR1 SGHNT and CDR2 YYREEE (reference sequence). Trimming stripped 3 bases from V and 4 bases from J, with 11 bases between. The CDR3 covers 13 residues. The CDR3 nucleotides read TGTGCCAGCAGCTCGTCGCTAGCGTACGAGCAGTACTTC. The encoded protein is CASSSSLAYEQYF.

This clonotype was found a few times. This rearrangement joins TRBV19 to TRBJ2-3, with TRBD2 identical over 11 bases. The CDR3 length is 19 residues. Trimming at V came to 1 base and at J to 0 bases, leaving 9 bases not matched to a gene. Germline V gene sequence: CDR1 LNHDA, CDR2 SQIVND (reference sequence). The CDR3: CASSIGAGLAAPSTDTQYF. CDR3 coding DNA: TGTGCCAGTAGTATAGGGGCGGGACTAGCGGCTCCCAGCACAGATACGCAGTATTTT.

In DNA form, the CDR3 reads TGCGCCAGCAGCTTCGGGCCCCAGGGCCTTTACAATGAGCAGTACTTC. Translating it yields CASSFGPQGLYNEQYF. The chain combines TRBV5-1 with TRBJ2-7, with D possibly being TRBD1 (5 bases). Trimming took 2 bases from V and 7 from J, leaving 22 bases between them. There are 16 residues in the CDR3. Per the germline V gene, CDR1 is SGHRS and CDR2 is YFSETQ.

This clonotype was seen repeatedly, ten times or more. The J gene is TRBJ2-6, the V gene TRBV7-2, with TRBD1 matching over 8 bases. The J segment lost 4 bases and the V segment lost 1 base, leaving 6 bases of the junction unmatched. The CDR3 sequence is 17 residues long. CDR1 and CDR2 from the germline V gene are SGHTA and FQGNSA. CDR3 region: CASSLGWTGLGANVLTF. In DNA, the CDR3 is TGTGCCAGCAGCTTAGGGTGGACAGGGTTGGGGGCCAACGTCCTGACTTTC.

In this sample, this clonotype turned up many times. J is TRBJ1-5 and V is TRBV2; TRBD1 matches at 9 bases. Germline loops: CDR1 SNHLY, CDR2 FYNNEI. With 6 bases clipped from V and 6 bases from J, the junction kept 6 bases outside the gene matches. There are 14 residues in the CDR3. This CDR3 reads CASSEQGAGQPQHF. DNA of the CDR3: TGTGCCAGCAGCGAACAGGGGGCCGGTCAGCCCCAGCATTTT.

This clonotype was observed many times. The chain combines TRBV5-8 with TRBJ2-3; 7 nucleotides line up with TRBD2. The V gene end was trimmed by 0 bases and the J gene end by 1 base; junction bases not matched to a gene: 11. CDR1 is SGHTS, CDR2 YDEGEE, per germline. The CDR3 loop spans 18 amino acids. The CDR3 DNA sequence: TGTGCCAGCAGCTTGGGGTTAGGAAGCGGGATCCGCACAGATACGCAGTATTTT. It codes for CASSLGLGSGIRTDTQYF.

A word on this clonotype: The germline gene is not matched at one end of the junction; a read error may be the cause. This sequence joins TRBV28 and TRBJ1-5; D unclear. The CDR3 has 15 amino acids. Germline V lookup: CDR1 MDHEN, CDR2 SYDVKM. In DNA form, the CDR3 reads TGTGCCCGCAGCCTAATTTGGCCCTCGGGTCAGCCCCAGCATTTT. Protein sequence: CARSLIWPSGQPQHF.

This clonotype has ten or more counts. This chain uses TRBV5-1 with TRBJ2-7; unclear D gene. This CDR3 is 15 amino acids long. V was trimmed by 0 bases and J by 7 bases, leaving 17 bases between them. Germline V gene lookup returns CDR1 SGHRS and CDR2 YFSETQ. The CDR3 DNA reads TGCGCCAGCAGCTTGGATCCCCAGATTCGGGCTGAGCAGTACTTC. This encodes CASSLDPQIRAEQYF.

This sequence joins TRBV10-3 and TRBJ2-2; D possibly corresponds to TRBD2 (5 bases). Looked up from germline, CDR1 is ENHRY and CDR2 is SYGVKD. The V end lost 4 bases, the J end lost 4 bases, and 13 bases lay between the germline ends. The CDR3 runs 15 residues. CDR3 sequence reads: CAISVDPSSTGELFF. CDR3 nucleotides: TGTGCCATCAGTGTAGACCCTAGCAGCACCGGGGAGCTGTTTTTT.

This clonotype was observed at least ten times. The rearrangement joins TRBV5-1 to TRBJ2-1, with no clear D. The CDR3 is 13 amino acids. Germline CDR1 and CDR2: SGHRS and YFSETQ. Trimming cost V 5 bases and J 4 bases, with 10 bases left between them. The CDR3 here is CASREDPYNEQFF. The DNA for the CDR3 is TGCGCCAGCAGAGAGGACCCTTACAATGAGCAGTTCTTC.

This clonotype was seen repeatedly, ten times or more. The genes are TRBV9 and TRBJ2-7; TRBD1 matches at 8 bases. Trimming at V came to 4 bases and at J to 7 bases, leaving 13 bases not matched to a gene. The CDR3 length is 15 residues. CDR1 SGDLS and CDR2 YYNGEE come from the germline V gene. As DNA, the CDR3 is TGTGCCAGCAGCCCCACGGACAGGGCCCTCGGGGAGCAGTACTTC. Amino acids: CASSPTDRALGEQYF.

This clonotype has a count of ten or more. The chain uses TRBV6-2 or TRBV6-3 and TRBJ2-5, with 11 bases matching TRBD2. This CDR3 comprises 17 residues. J lost 5 bases, V lost 6 bases, and 14 bases had no gene match. Germline V lookup: CDR1 MNHEY, CDR2 SVGEGT. The CDR3 sequence: CASSFTSGRDRGETQYF. As DNA, the CDR3 is TGTGCCAGCAGCTTTACTAGCGGGAGAGATCGGGGGGAGACCCAGTACTTC.

At least ten counts were recorded for this clonotype. The rearrangement uses TRBV28 and TRBJ2-5; tentatively, D is TRBD2 (6 bases). Germline V gene data show CDR1 as MDHEN and CDR2 as SYDVKM. CDR3 length equals 14 residues. The germline V and J ends were trimmed by 7 bases and 4 bases, with 16 bases remaining between them. In DNA form, the CDR3 reads TGTGCCAGCATTGGTGCGGCCGGGGGAGAGACCCAGTACTTC. As protein: CASIGAAGGETQYF.

The J gene is TRBJ1-2, the V gene TRBV24-1, with D perhaps TRBD1 (5 bases). The CDR3 runs to 13 residues. Germline V gene sequence: CDR1 KGHDR, CDR2 SFDVKD. The ends were cut back, 6 bases at V and 3 bases at J, with 10 bases in the middle. This CDR3 is CATSTGTDYGYTF. CDR3 coding DNA: TGTGCCACCAGTACCGGGACTGACTATGGCTACACCTTC.

This clonotype was seen repeatedly, ten times or more. The chain links TRBV11-2 to TRBJ2-2; 11 nucleotides agree with TRBD2. Germline values: CDR1 SGHAT, CDR2 FQNNGV. CDR3 length: 17 residues. Trimming cost V 6 bases and J 7 bases; bases outside gene matches: 13. In nucleotides, the CDR3 is TGTGCCAGCAGTTACCAGATAGCGGGAGGGCCGGACGGGGAGCTGTTTTTT. Protein: CASSYQIAGGPDGELFF. The full variable domain, completed using reference TRBV11-2 and TRBJ2-2, is EAGVAQSPRYKIIEKRQSVAFWCNPISGHATLYWYQQILGQGPKLLIQFQNNGVVDDSQLPKDRFSAERLKGVDSTLKIQPAKLEDSAVYLCASSYQIAGGPDGELFFGEGSRLTVL.

This clonotype was detected many times. The chain employs TRBV28 and TRBJ2-3, with 7 bases lining up with TRBD1. The V gene end was trimmed by 5 bases and the J gene end by 2 bases; junction bases not matched to a gene: 7. Looked up from germline, CDR1 is MDHEN and CDR2 is SYDVKM. There are 15 residues in the CDR3. CDR3 nucleotides: TGTGCCAGCAGTCCCCGGGACAGTTACACAGATACGCAGTATTTT. It encodes CASSPRDSYTDTQYF.